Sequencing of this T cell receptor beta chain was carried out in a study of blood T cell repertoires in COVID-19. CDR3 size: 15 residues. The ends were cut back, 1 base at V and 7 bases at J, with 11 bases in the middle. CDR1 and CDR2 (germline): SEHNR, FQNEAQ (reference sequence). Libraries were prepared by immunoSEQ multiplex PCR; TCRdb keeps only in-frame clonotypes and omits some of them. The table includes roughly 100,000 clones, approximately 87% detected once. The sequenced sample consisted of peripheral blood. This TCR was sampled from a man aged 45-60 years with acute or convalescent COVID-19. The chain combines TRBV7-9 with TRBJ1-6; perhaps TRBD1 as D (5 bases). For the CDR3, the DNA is TGTGCCAGCAGCTTAGGAGCGGGGCGCAATTCACCCCTCCACTTT. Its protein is CASSLGAGRNSPLHF.